The T cell receptor beta chain described here comes from a study of shared clonotypes between healthy human individuals. Execution of the assay was at deep level. For sorted subsets, approximately 0.2 ug DNA per replicate equaled approximately 30,000 T cell genomes. Generated by immunoSEQ multiplex PCR, the TCRdb table keeps only in-frame clones and is missing some. The table records 2,100,000 or so clones, more than 90% of them present only once. The CDR3 spans 16 residues. Germline assignment: CDR1 SGHRS and CDR2 YFSETQ. The V end lost 0 bases, the J end lost 0 bases, and 10 bases lay between the germline ends. As regards this clone: Within the sample, other DNA sequences also encode this same CDR3.

Sample: naive CD4+ T cells sorted from blood. This sample's subset: CD45RA+ positively selected. The clonotype was recovered from a man aged 18 to 30 in good health. The chain links TRBV5-1 to TRBJ1-3; D ambiguous. The CDR3 is CASSLEGVSSGNTIYF. CDR3 coding DNA: TGCGCCAGCAGCTTGGAGGGCGTCAGCTCTGGAAACACCATATATTTT.